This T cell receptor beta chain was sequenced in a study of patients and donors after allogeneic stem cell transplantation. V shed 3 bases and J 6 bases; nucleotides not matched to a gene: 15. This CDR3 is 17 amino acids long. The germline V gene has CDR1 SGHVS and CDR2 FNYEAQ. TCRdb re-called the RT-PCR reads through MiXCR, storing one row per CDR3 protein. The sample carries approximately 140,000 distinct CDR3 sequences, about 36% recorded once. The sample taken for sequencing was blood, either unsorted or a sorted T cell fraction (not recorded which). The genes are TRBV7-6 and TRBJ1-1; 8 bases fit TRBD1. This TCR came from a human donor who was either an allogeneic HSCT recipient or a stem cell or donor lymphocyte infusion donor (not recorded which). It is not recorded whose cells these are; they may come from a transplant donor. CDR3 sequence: CASSFPGQGSPVPEAFF. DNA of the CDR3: TGTGCCAGCAGCTTCCCCGGACAGGGATCCCCTGTTCCTGAAGCTTTCTTT. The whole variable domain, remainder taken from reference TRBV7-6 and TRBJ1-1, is GAGVSQSPRYKVTKRGQDVALRCDPISGHVSLYWYRQALGQGPEFLTYFNYEAQQDKSGLPNDRFSAERPEGSISTLTIQRTEQRDSAMYRCASSFPGQGSPVPEAFFGQGTRLTVV.